The 20 T cell receptor beta chains reported below all come from one sample, sequenced in a study of shared clonotypes between healthy human individuals. TCRdb keeps only in-frame clones here, not all; method: immunoSEQ multiplex PCR. The table includes roughly 2,500,000 clones, under 95% detected once. Material for sequencing was naive CD4+ T cells from PBMCs. Specified subset: CD45RA+ positively selected. The receptors here all came from a man younger than 35 in good health. Some clones in this sample may be carry-over from other donors' samples.

The V call is TRBV5-1, the J call TRBJ2-7, with TRBD1 as a possible D gene (5 bases). V lost 4 bases to trimming and J lost 0 bases, with 11 bases between them. Germline loops: CDR1 SGHRS, CDR2 YFSETQ. This CDR3 has 14 amino acids. This chain's CDR3 is CASSSRVSSYEQYF. The CDR3 nucleotides read TGCGCCAGCAGCAGCAGGGTGAGCTCCTACGAGCAGTACTTC.

Here the CDR3 DNA reads TGTGCCAGCAGGGGTGCGGGAGACGGAGAGACCCAGTACTTC. Translated, it gives CASRGAGDGETQYF. This chain joins TRBV27 and TRBJ2-5, with 7 nucleotides matching TRBD2. The CDR3 sequence is 14 residues long. J was trimmed by 4 bases and V by 6 bases; bases with no gene match: 8. CDR1 is MNHEY and CDR2 is SMNVEV in the germline V gene (reference sequence).

This chain connects TRBV6-5 to TRBJ2-1; TRBD2 might be the D (6 bases). V was shortened by 1 base and J by 9 bases, with 16 bases between the two germline ends. The CDR3 has 15 amino acids. Germline V lookup: CDR1 MNHEY, CDR2 SVGAGI. The CDR3 DNA reads TGTGCCAGCAGTTACTGGGGGGAAGGGGCAAGTGAGCAGTTCTTC. Translation gives CASSYWGEGASEQFF.

This clone was picked up a small number of times. This chain connects TRBV29-1 to TRBJ1-1; D unclear. V was shortened by 3 bases and J by 4 bases, with 6 bases between the two germline ends. CDR3 length: 11 amino acids. Germline V CDR1 and CDR2: SQVTM, ANQGSEA. The CDR3 nucleotides are TGCAGCGTTGATTATGTCACTGAAGCTTTCTTT. This encodes CSVDYVTEAFF.

In its sample, this clone was seen once. The chain is built from TRBV19 and TRBJ1-5, with unresolved D. This CDR3 is 15 amino acids long. Looked up from germline, CDR1 is LNHDA and CDR2 is SQIVND (reference sequence). With 5 bases removed from V and 7 bases from J, the gap between germline ends came to 18 bases. CDR3 amino acids: CASSEGGSLDQPQHF. The CDR3 coding sequence is TGTGCCAGTAGTGAAGGTGGCAGCTTAGACCAGCCCCAGCATTTT.

This clone appeared a few times. Within the sample, other DNA sequences also encode this same CDR3. CDR3 sequence reads: CASSLGYTEAFF. Here the CDR3 DNA reads TGTGCCAGCAGTTTGGGGTACACTGAAGCTTTCTTT. The rearrangement uses TRBV28 and TRBJ1-1; no reliable D call. The V and J ends lost 3 bases and 3 bases respectively, with 5 bases between them. The CDR3 totals 12 residues. Germline loops: CDR1 MDHEN, CDR2 SYDVKM.

The CDR3 region has the DNA TGCGCCAGCAGCTTGGGGATTCAGGACACCGGGGAGCTGTTTTTT. Its translation is CASSLGIQDTGELFF. This chain connects TRBV5-1 to TRBJ2-2; D is unresolved. In germline, CDR1 is SGHRS, CDR2 YFSETQ. The CDR3 consists of 15 residues. Trimming stripped 0 bases from V and 3 bases from J, with 9 bases between. Combining the CDR3 with reference TRBV5-1 and TRBJ2-2 gives the whole variable domain KAGVTQTPRYLIKTRGQQVTLSCSPISGHRSVSWYQQTPGQGLQFLFEYFSETQRNKGNFPGRFSGRQFSNSRSEMNVSTLELGDSALYLCASSLGIQDTGELFFGEGSRLTVL.

V usage is TRBV30 and J usage is TRBJ1-1, with TRBD1 as a possible D gene (5 bases). Germline assignment: CDR1 GTSNPN and CDR2 SVGIG (reference sequence). The CDR3 runs 15 residues. Trimming took 0 bases from V and 1 from J, leaving 12 bases between them. The CDR3 nucleotides read TGTGCCTGGAGTGTATCAGGGAGTCAGAACACTGAAGCTTTCTTT. Translated: CAWSVSGSQNTEAFF.

The V call is TRBV9, the J call TRBJ2-3; D is perhaps TRBD1 or TRBD2 (5 bases each). Germline V gene lookup returns CDR1 SGDLS and CDR2 YYNGEE. The CDR3 loop spans 15 amino acids. Trimming cost V 4 bases and J 2 bases, with 14 bases left between them. CDR3 in DNA: TGTGCCAGCAGCAACCCGGGACCCACCACAGATACGCAGTATTTT. Protein product: CASSNPGPTTDTQYF.

The chain links TRBV27 to TRBJ1-3; D unclear. In germline, CDR1 is MNHEY, CDR2 SMNVEV (reference sequence). The V end lost 2 bases, the J end lost 4 bases, and 12 bases lay between the germline ends. This CDR3 region has 15 residues. The CDR3 reads CASSLEGYAGNTIYF. The DNA for the CDR3 is TGTGCCAGCAGTTTAGAAGGTTACGCAGGAAACACCATATATTTT.

This clone was detected once. V is TRBV5-4 and J is TRBJ2-5, with TRBD2 identical over 8 bases. The germline CDR1 and CDR2 sequences are SGHNT and YYREEE (reference sequence). This CDR3 has 16 residues. The trim removed 0 bases at V and 2 bases at J, leaving 6 bases unmatched. CDR3 residues: CASSLGLAGTQETQYF. DNA for the CDR3: TGTGCCAGCAGCTTGGGGCTAGCGGGTACTCAAGAGACCCAGTACTTC.

This chain joins TRBV5-1 and TRBJ2-5; no reliable D call. Germline V gives CDR1 SGHRS, CDR2 YFSETQ. The CDR3 totals 13 residues. The V and J ends lost 2 bases and 5 bases respectively, with 10 bases between them. CDR3 region: CASSFAPSETQYF. The CDR3 nucleotides are TGCGCCAGCAGCTTTGCCCCCTCTGAGACCCAGTACTTC. The variable domain in full, with the rest retrieved from reference TRBV5-1 and TRBJ2-5, is KAGVTQTPRYLIKTRGQQVTLSCSPISGHRSVSWYQQTPGQGLQFLFEYFSETQRNKGNFPGRFSGRQFSNSRSEMNVSTLELGDSALYLCASSFAPSETQYFGPGTRLLVL.

In nucleotides, the CDR3 is TGTGCCTGGAGGTTTGACACGAAGCTGTTTTTT. Its translation: CAWRFDTKLFF. The rearrangement links TRBV30 to TRBJ1-4; D gene ambiguous. Germline values: CDR1 GTSNPN, CDR2 SVGIG (reference sequence). The CDR3 spans 11 residues. Trimming took 3 bases from V and 14 from J, leaving 13 bases between them.

CDR3: CASSPIYRTGRQPQHF. The CDR3 DNA reads as TGTGCCAGCAGTCCCATTTACAGGACAGGGAGGCAGCCCCAGCATTTT. This rearrangement joins TRBV27 to TRBJ1-5; 8 bases are a match to TRBD1. From germline, CDR1 is MNHEY and CDR2 SMNVEV (reference sequence). V was clipped by 5 bases and J by 7 bases; unmatched bases: 13. CDR3 size: 16 residues.

This chain links TRBV5-4 with TRBJ2-7; 9 bases fit TRBD2. V was clipped by 4 bases and J by 5 bases; unmatched bases: 10. Germline values: CDR1 SGHNT, CDR2 YYREEE (reference sequence). CDR3 length: 15 residues. The CDR3 sequence: CASSGGMREGDEQYF. CDR3 in DNA: TGTGCCAGCAGCGGGGGGATGCGGGAGGGCGACGAGCAGTACTTC.

About this clone itself: In the same sample, other DNA sequences code for this CDR3. The genes are TRBV18 and TRBJ2-3; D possibly corresponds to TRBD1 (5 bases). Germline V CDR1 and CDR2: KGHSH, LQKENI. V was pared by 1 base and J by 2 bases, with 10 bases between. There are 15 residues in the CDR3. CDR3 in DNA: TGTGCCAGCTCACCACGACAGACCTCCACAGATACGCAGTATTTT. Residues: CASSPRQTSTDTQYF.

This chain joins TRBV5-1 and TRBJ1-2; D is perhaps TRBD1 (6 bases). The CDR3 is made up of 16 amino acids. Germline assignment: CDR1 SGHRS and CDR2 YFSETQ. Between the trimmed V and J ends, which lost 0 bases and 6 bases, there was a span of 18 bases. The CDR3: CASSLAYNRDVDGYTF. The CDR3 nucleotides read TGCGCCAGCAGCTTGGCCTATAACAGGGATGTCGATGGCTACACCTTC.

The chain employs TRBV19 and TRBJ1-1, with D uncertain. Trimming stripped 6 bases from V and 0 bases from J, with 14 bases between. This CDR3 is built from 15 residues. Germline V gene lookup returns CDR1 LNHDA and CDR2 SQIVND (reference sequence). The CDR3 DNA reads as TGTGCCAGTAGCTACCGGCAAACGCTGAACACTGAAGCTTTCTTT. Translating gives CASSYRQTLNTEAFF.

The chain is built from TRBV28 and TRBJ2-5, with D perhaps matching TRBD1 or TRBD2 (5 bases each). This CDR3 contains 14 residues. Trimming removed 8 bases from V and 2 bases from J, with 15 bases in between. Germline V CDR1 and CDR2: MDHEN, SYDVKM. CDR3 DNA: TGTGCCAGCCTCTCTCCGGGGCAACAAGAGACCCAGTACTTC. It yields the protein CASLSPGQQETQYF.

The chain uses TRBV18 and TRBJ2-1; 7 bases are shared with TRBD2. Germline loops: CDR1 KGHSH, CDR2 LQKENI. Trimming at V came to 3 bases and at J to 0 bases, leaving 8 bases not matched to a gene. CDR3 size: 17 residues. CDR3 protein: CASSPSPRGSSYNEQFF. The DNA of the CDR3 is TGTGCCAGCTCACCTAGTCCCCGCGGGAGCTCCTACAATGAGCAGTTCTTC.